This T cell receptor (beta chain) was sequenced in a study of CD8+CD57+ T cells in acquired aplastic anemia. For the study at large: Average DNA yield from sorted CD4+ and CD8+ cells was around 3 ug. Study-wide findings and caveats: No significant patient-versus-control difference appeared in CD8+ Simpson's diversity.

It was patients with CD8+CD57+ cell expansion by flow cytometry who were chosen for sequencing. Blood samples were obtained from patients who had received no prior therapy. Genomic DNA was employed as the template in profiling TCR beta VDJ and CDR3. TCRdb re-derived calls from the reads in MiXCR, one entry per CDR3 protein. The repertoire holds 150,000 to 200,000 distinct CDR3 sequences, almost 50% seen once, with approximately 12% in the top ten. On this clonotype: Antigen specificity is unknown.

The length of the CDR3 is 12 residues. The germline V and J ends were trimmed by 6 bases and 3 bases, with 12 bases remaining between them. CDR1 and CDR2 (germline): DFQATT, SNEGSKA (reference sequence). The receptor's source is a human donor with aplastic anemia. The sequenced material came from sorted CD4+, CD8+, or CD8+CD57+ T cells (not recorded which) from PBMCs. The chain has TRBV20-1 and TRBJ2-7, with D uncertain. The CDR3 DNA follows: TGCAGTGCCCGGGCTACGGTCTACGAGCAGTACTTC. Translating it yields CSARATVYEQYF.